The source of this TCR beta chain is a study of T cells in Graves' hyperthyroidism and ophthalmopathy. Study-level findings and limits: The model's output predicted ophthalmopathy at a median of 6.5 months prior to onset. Ophthalmopathy stood apart from stable hyperthyroidism in a 13 V-J model.

The study left out patients who had uncontrolled infection, other autoimmune disease, pregnancy or lactation. Thyroid ultrasound, orbital computed tomography, clinical symptoms, and serum thyroxine and TRAb underpinned diagnoses. Turning to this clonotype: Its antigen is undetermined.

Regions amplified from RNA transcripts were the TCR beta CDR3 regions. HTBI primers drove first-round RT-PCR of the TCR CDR3. TCRdb passed the multiplex PCR reads through MiXCR, listing each CDR3 protein once. Of about 500,000 distinct CDR3 sequences detected, around 43% appear once; the ten largest clones hold around 47%. The CDR3 consists of 13 residues. Germline V CDR1 and CDR2: SNHLY, FYNNEI. Trimming left V 8 bases short and J 2 bases short, with 10 bases between. This clonotype was obtained from an adult woman with Graves' disease, either hyperthyroidism or ophthalmopathy (not recorded which). The sample was peripheral blood or thyroid tissue (not recorded which). The chain is built from TRBV2 and TRBJ1-5; D is unresolved. In DNA, the CDR3 is TGTGCCAGCGGTGCGGGCGGCAATCAGCCCCAGCATTTT. This codes for CASGAGGNQPQHF.